These 27 T cell receptor beta chains originate from one sample sequenced in a study of blood T cell repertoires in COVID-19. The data were produced by immunoSEQ multiplex PCR, yet TCRdb's version contains in-frame clones alone and is incomplete. Here the sample spans approximately 290,000 clones, 84% being singletons. Material: peripheral blood. These receptors came from a person aged 65 to 85 with COVID-19, enrolled during active disease.

The chain joins TRBV28 to TRBJ1-4; 7 bases agree with TRBD1. The V gene end was trimmed by 6 bases and the J gene end by 2 bases; junction bases not matched to a gene: 3. Per germline, CDR1 MDHEN and CDR2 SYDVKM. The CDR3 extends over 14 amino acids. CDR3 DNA: TGTGCCAGCAGCCGACAGGGTACTAATGAAAAACTGTTTTTT. Protein sequence: CASSRQGTNEKLFF.

V usage is TRBV27 and J usage is TRBJ2-1; 9 bases are shared with TRBD2. CDR3 length: 15 residues. Losses at the gene ends were 9 bases for V and 4 bases for J; bases not matched to a gene: 10. Germline V gene lookup returns CDR1 MNHEY and CDR2 SMNVEV (reference sequence). CDR3 DNA sequence: TGTGCCAGTAACCCCCGAGCGGGGGGATACAATGAGCAGTTCTTC. It codes for CASNPRAGGYNEQFF.

The chain has TRBV4-3 and TRBJ1-1; D uncertain. The length of the CDR3 is 14 residues. With 4 bases removed from V and 4 bases from J, the gap between germline ends came to 13 bases. Germline assignment: CDR1 LGHNA and CDR2 YSLEER. CDR3 region: CASSPGRVSTEAFF. The CDR3 bases are TGCGCCAGCAGCCCCGGGCGGGTTTCCACTGAAGCTTTCTTT.

The chain couples TRBV5-4 to TRBJ1-1; D is possibly TRBD1 (6 bases). The ends were cut back, 0 bases at V and 12 bases at J, with 18 bases in the middle. CDR1 SGHNT and CDR2 YYREEE come from the germline V gene (reference sequence). The CDR3 length is 14 residues. CDR3 sequence: CASSLVGGPAISFF. The CDR3 DNA follows: TGTGCCAGCAGCTTGGTCGGGGGGCCGGCGATTTCTTTCTTT.

This clone was counted at least ten times. The V gene is TRBV12-3 or TRBV12-4, the J gene TRBJ2-4; D remains ambiguous. This CDR3 contains 13 residues. Trimming took off 0 bases at V and 8 bases at J, with 8 bases between the two ends. The CDR3 DNA follows: TGTGCCAGCAGTTTAGCCCCGTCTGACATTCAGTACTTC. It translates to CASSLAPSDIQYF.

This sequence joins TRBV4-1 and TRBJ2-7; possible D gene TRBD1, 6 bases. The germline V gene encodes CDR1 MGHRA and CDR2 YSYEKL. The CDR3 sequence is 16 residues long. V was cut by 1 base and J by 2 bases, with 15 bases left in between. The CDR3 protein is CASSQARRGQAYEQYF. In DNA, the CDR3 is TGCGCCAGCAGCCAAGCAAGAAGGGGACAAGCCTACGAGCAGTACTTC.

The rearrangement joins TRBV11-1 to TRBJ1-1; the D is unclear. Trimming removed 1 base at V and 5 bases at J, with 8 bases between. Germline CDR1 SGHAT, CDR2 FQDESV (reference sequence). The CDR3 runs 13 residues. As DNA, the CDR3 is TGTGCCAGCAGCTTAGGGCCTTGGACTGAAGCTTTCTTT. Translating gives CASSLGPWTEAFF.

The chain combines TRBV28 with TRBJ1-1; 7 bases match TRBD1. The germline V gene has CDR1 MDHEN and CDR2 SYDVKM. Trimming cost V 6 bases and J 4 bases; bases outside gene matches: 8. The CDR3 runs to 14 residues. The CDR3 DNA follows: TGTGCCAGCAGAGAGACAGGGAGGTTCACTGAAGCTTTCTTT. Translating gives CASRETGRFTEAFF. The whole variable domain, remainder taken from reference TRBV28 and TRBJ1-1, is DVKVTQSSRYLVKRTGEKVFLECVQDMDHENMFWYRQDPGLGLRLIYFSYDVKMKEKGDIPEGYSVSREKKERFSLILESASTNQTSMYLCASRETGRFTEAFFGQGTRLTVV.

The chain recombines TRBV11-2 with TRBJ2-3; 9 nucleotides align to TRBD2. CDR1 is SGHAT and CDR2 is FQNNGV in the germline V gene. The CDR3 is 15 residues long. With V trimmed by 1 base and J by 4 bases, 3 bases remained unmatched. Here the CDR3 reads CASSLGGRAPDTQYF. The CDR3 bases are TGTGCCAGCAGCTTAGGCGGGAGGGCCCCAGATACGCAGTATTTT.

The chain links TRBV11-2 to TRBJ2-2; 9 nucleotides align to TRBD2. The CDR3 has 19 residues. Germline CDR1 SGHAT, CDR2 FQNNGV. V gave up 5 bases and J gave up 4 bases; unmatched junction bases: 17. In DNA, the CDR3 is TGTGCCAGCAGCCTAGGAGTCGTGGGTCTAGCGGGAAGCACCGGGGAGCTGTTTTTT. Translating gives CASSLGVVGLAGSTGELFF.

The chain is built from TRBV2 and TRBJ2-7; a weak D match, TRBD2 (5 bases). V lost 3 bases to trimming and J lost 6 bases, with 18 bases between them. Per germline, CDR1 SNHLY and CDR2 FYNNEI. CDR3 size: 15 residues. CDR3 region: CASSEMLVDSGEQYF. The DNA of the CDR3 is TGTGCCAGCAGTGAGATGTTGGTGGACTCCGGCGAGCAGTACTTC.

This sequence joins TRBV5-8 and TRBJ2-5, with D maybe TRBD1 (6 bases). Germline assignment: CDR1 SGHTS and CDR2 YDEGEE. Trimming shortened V by 0 bases and J by 5 bases, and 14 bases separated the two germline ends. There are 15 residues in the CDR3. As DNA, the CDR3 is TGTGCCAGCAGCTTGGGTGCAGGGGAAATGGAGACCCAGTACTTC. Residues: CASSLGAGEMETQYF.

The chain joins TRBV4-3 to TRBJ1-4; 9 bases are shared with TRBD1. The CDR3 runs to 16 residues. J was trimmed by 8 bases and V by 3 bases; bases with no gene match: 10. Germline assignment: CDR1 LGHNA and CDR2 YSLEER. In DNA form, the CDR3 reads TGCGCCAGCAGCCAGGATCTCGGGACAGGGACCGAAAAACTGTTTTTT. It yields the protein CASSQDLGTGTEKLFF.

The rearrangement uses TRBV4-3 and TRBJ1-2; D unresolved. The V gene lost 0 bases and the J gene lost 3 bases, with 8 bases spanning the gap. The CDR3 has 14 amino acids. Per the germline V gene, CDR1 is LGHNA and CDR2 is YSLEER. The CDR3 nucleotides are TGCGCCAGCAGCCAAGATCGAGATTACTATGGCTACACCTTC. This encodes CASSQDRDYYGYTF.

The rearrangement joins TRBV27 to TRBJ1-2; no clear D. The CDR3 consists of 13 residues. Germline assignment: CDR1 MNHEY and CDR2 SMNVEV (reference sequence). With 2 bases removed from V and 2 bases from J, the gap between germline ends came to 6 bases. In nucleotides, the CDR3 is TGTGCCAGCAGTTTAAATAGAAACTATGGCTACACCTTC. Its protein product is CASSLNRNYGYTF.

This clone was seen just once. The CDR3 protein is CASSDQRGKQYF. CDR3 nucleotide sequence: TGTGCCAGCAGTGATCAGCGGGGGAAGCAGTACTTC. The rearrangement uses TRBV6-1 and TRBJ2-7; 8 nucleotides align to TRBD2. Per the germline V gene, CDR1 is MNHNS and CDR2 is SASEGT. V lost 3 bases and J lost 8; bases outside the gene matches: 3. The CDR3 contains 12 residues.

The CDR3 sequence: CASSLVLAGGPETQYF. The CDR3 nucleotides are TGTGCCAGCAGCTTGGTACTAGCGGGGGGCCCAGAGACCCAGTACTTC. J is TRBJ2-5 and V is TRBV5-5; 12 bases are a match to TRBD2. V was pared by 0 bases and J by 4 bases, with 4 bases of the junction left unmatched. The CDR3 covers 16 residues. Germline CDR1 reads SGHKS; CDR2 reads YYEKEE (reference sequence).

This chain connects TRBV28 to TRBJ2-7; 7 bases align to TRBD2. There are 13 residues in the CDR3. V lost 6 bases and J lost 4; bases outside the gene matches: 6. The germline CDR1 and CDR2 sequences are MDHEN and SYDVKM. The CDR3 DNA sequence: TGTGCCAGCAGCCGGGGGGATCCTTACGAGCAGTACTTC. Protein product: CASSRGDPYEQYF.

The J gene is TRBJ1-3, the V gene TRBV7-2; D call uncertain. CDR3 size: 16 residues. The ends were cut back, 1 base at V and 2 bases at J, with 12 bases in the middle. Germline CDR1 and CDR2: SGHTA and FQGNSA. The CDR3 reads CASSLGRIGAGNTIYF. CDR3 in DNA: TGTGCCAGCAGCTTAGGGCGAATCGGGGCTGGAAACACCATATATTTT.

CDR3 DNA: TGCGCCAGCAGCTTAGGAGGGATAGATGAGCAGTTCTTC. Amino acid sequence: CASSLGGIDEQFF. The genes are TRBV5-1 and TRBJ2-1, with D perhaps matching TRBD2 (6 bases). Germline V lookup: CDR1 SGHRS, CDR2 YFSETQ. This CDR3 region has 13 residues. The V gene lost 2 bases and the J gene lost 8 bases, with 11 bases spanning the gap.

The rearrangement uses TRBV19 and TRBJ1-5, with D unresolved. CDR3 length equals 15 residues. V was shortened by 1 base and J by 3 bases, with 10 bases between the two germline ends. Germline CDR1 and CDR2: LNHDA and SQIVND (reference sequence). In DNA form, the CDR3 reads TGTGCCAGTAGTATAGGCACAGTCTCCAATCAGCCCCAGCATTTT. Its translation is CASSIGTVSNQPQHF.

The CDR3 nucleotides read TGTGCCATCAGTGGGGGACAGGGCTCCAGGGAGCAGTACTTC. It translates to CAISGGQGSREQYF. The V and J genes are TRBV10-3 and TRBJ2-7; 9 positions match TRBD1. J lost 7 bases, V lost 4 bases, and 8 bases had no gene match. Germline V gives CDR1 ENHRY, CDR2 SYGVKD. The CDR3 loop spans 14 amino acids.

The rearrangement joins TRBV5-4 to TRBJ2-3; 7 bases line up with TRBD1. V shed 4 bases, J shed 3 bases, and the junction held 8 bases outside the gene matches. The germline gives CDR1 SGHNT, CDR2 YYREEE (reference sequence). The CDR3 totals 15 residues. The CDR3 region is CASSVDRIRTDTQYF. Here the CDR3 DNA reads TGTGCCAGCAGCGTGGACAGGATAAGGACAGATACGCAGTATTTT. Combining the CDR3 with reference TRBV5-4 and TRBJ2-3 gives the whole variable domain ETGVTQSPTHLIKTRGQQVTLRCSSQSGHNTVSWYQQALGQGPQFIFQYYREEENGRGNFPPRFSGLQFPNYSSELNVNALELDDSALYLCASSVDRIRTDTQYFGPGTRLTVL.

The V gene is TRBV6-5, the J gene TRBJ1-6; no clear D. CDR1 and CDR2 from the germline V gene are MNHEY and SVGAGI. V was pared by 6 bases and J by 7 bases, with 10 bases between. There are 13 residues in the CDR3. CDR3 DNA: TGTGCCAGCAGCCAGGAATTCAATTCACCCCTCCACTTT. It is translated as CASSQEFNSPLHF.

CDR3 loop: CASSPPGQGSGYTF. The DNA of the CDR3 is TGTGCCAGCAGCCCTCCGGGACAGGGTTCCGGCTACACCTTC. The chain is built from TRBV2 and TRBJ1-2; 9 bases are shared with TRBD1. CDR3 length: 14 residues. Germline-derived CDR1 and CDR2 are SNHLY and FYNNEI. With V trimmed by 6 bases and J by 8 bases, 10 bases remained unmatched.

Comment on this clone: Other DNA sequences in this specimen translate into the identical CDR3. This sequence joins TRBV11-3 and TRBJ2-1; unclear D gene. The germline V gene encodes CDR1 SGHNT and CDR2 YENEEA. V was pared by 1 base and J by 4 bases, with 5 bases between. The CDR3 sequence is 13 residues long. The CDR3 region has the DNA TGTGCCAGCAGCTTAGGTCTGTACAATGAGCAGTTCTTC. Protein sequence: CASSLGLYNEQFF. The whole variable domain, filled in from reference TRBV11-3 and TRBJ2-1, reads EAGVVQSPRYKIIEKKQPVAFWCNPISGHNTLYWYLQNLGQGPELLIRYENEEAVDDSQLPKDRFSAERLKGVDSTLKIQPAELGDSAVYLCASSLGLYNEQFFGPGTRLTVL.

The CDR3 sequence is CASSQESGALTEAFF. CDR3 nucleotide sequence: TGTGCCAGCAGCCAAGAATCAGGGGCTTTAACTGAAGCTTTCTTT. The chain employs TRBV4-2 and TRBJ1-1, with D perhaps matching TRBD1 (6 bases). The CDR3 loop spans 15 amino acids. V was cut by 0 bases and J by 5 bases, with 13 bases left in between. CDR1 LGHNA and CDR2 YNFKEQ come from the germline V gene.